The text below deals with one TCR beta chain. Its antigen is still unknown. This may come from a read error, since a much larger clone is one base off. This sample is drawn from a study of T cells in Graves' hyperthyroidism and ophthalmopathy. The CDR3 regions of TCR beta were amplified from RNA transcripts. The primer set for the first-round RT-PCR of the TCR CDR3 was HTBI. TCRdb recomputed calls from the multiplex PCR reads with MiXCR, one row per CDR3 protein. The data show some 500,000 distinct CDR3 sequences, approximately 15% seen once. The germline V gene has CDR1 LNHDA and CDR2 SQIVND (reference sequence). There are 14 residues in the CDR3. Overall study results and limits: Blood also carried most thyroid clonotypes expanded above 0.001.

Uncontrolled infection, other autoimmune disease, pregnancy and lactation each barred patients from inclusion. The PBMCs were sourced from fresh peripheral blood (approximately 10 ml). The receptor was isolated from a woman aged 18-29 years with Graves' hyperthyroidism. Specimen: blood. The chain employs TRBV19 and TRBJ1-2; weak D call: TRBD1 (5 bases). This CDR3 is CASGSLGQGYSYTF. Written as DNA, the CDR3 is TGTGCCAGTGGGAGTTTGGGGCAGGGCTATAGCTACACCTTC.